Below, 11 T cell receptor beta chains from the same sample are listed, as sequenced in a study of metastatic and nonmetastatic thyroid tumors. All patients reached thyroid surgery having received no treatment beforehand. TCRdb re-clonotyped the PCR reads via MiXCR. The repertoire holds about 45,000 clones, with about 4% as singletons. The sequencing input was blood. The origin of the receptors is a female donor with papillary thyroid cancer or a benign thyroid nodule (not recorded which). Some clones in this sample may be carry-over from other donors' samples.

This clone was recorded a few times. In DNA form, the CDR3 reads TGTGCCAGCAGCTTCGGACAGGGGATGGCCGGGGAGCTGTTTTTT. It yields the protein CASSFGQGMAGELFF. This chain links TRBV6-2 or TRBV6-3 with TRBJ2-2; 9 positions agree with TRBD1. The CDR3 loop spans 15 amino acids. V gave up 6 bases and J gave up 6 bases; unmatched junction bases: 8. The germline gives CDR1 MNHEY, CDR2 SVGEGT.

Many counts were recorded for this clone. This sequence joins TRBV3-1 and TRBJ2-1; 10 bases are a match to TRBD2. The CDR3 is 17 amino acids. Germline V CDR1 and CDR2: LGHDT, YNNKEL (reference sequence). Trimming took 0 bases from V and 6 from J; bases not matched to a gene: 8. The CDR3 region has the DNA TGTGCCAGCAGCCAAGAACGAGCGGGAGGGAGTCCCAATGAGCAGTTCTTC. Amino acid sequence: CASSQERAGGSPNEQFF.

The sample holds many counts of this clone. The chain is built from TRBV24-1 and TRBJ2-5; the D gene is possibly TRBD1 (6 bases). The CDR3 spans 14 residues. Germline CDR1 and CDR2: KGHDR and SFDVKD. V was pared by 8 bases and J by 5 bases, with 17 bases between. The CDR3 region has the DNA TGTGCCACCAACGCAAACAGGGCCGAGGAGACCCAGTACTTC. Its protein product is CATNANRAEETQYF.

This clone was observed many times. The rearrangement links TRBV12-3 or TRBV12-4 to TRBJ2-5; no clear D. The V end lost 1 base, the J end lost 4 bases, and 19 bases lay between the germline ends. CDR3 length: 17 amino acids. CDR3 sequence (DNA): TGTGCCAGCAGTTTAGAATTGGGTCCCCAAAGGGCAGAGACCCAGTACTTC. Translating it yields CASSLELGPQRAETQYF.

Details on this clone: A single base separates this from a much larger clone, so it may be a read error. V and J are TRBV30 and TRBJ2-3, with 8 bases matching TRBD1. CDR3 length equals 14 residues. V was pared by 5 bases and J by 3 bases, with 7 bases of the junction left unmatched. Germline V gives CDR1 GTSNPN, CDR2 SVGIG (reference sequence). The CDR3 DNA follows: TGTGCCTGGTCCTCAACAGGGGGAACAGATACGCAGTATTTT. It codes for CAWSSTGGTDTQYF.

This clone was seen at least ten times. Other DNA sequences in the same sample also yield this CDR3. J is TRBJ2-7 and V is TRBV27; 7 nucleotides line up with TRBD1. The CDR3 loop spans 12 amino acids. Germline trimming cut 8 bases from V and 3 bases from J; bases unmatched to any gene: 4. The germline CDR1 and CDR2 sequences are MNHEY and SMNVEV (reference sequence). The CDR3 spells CASWDRNYEQYF. CDR3 coding DNA: TGTGCCAGCTGGGACAGAAACTACGAGCAGTACTTC.

This clone has ten or more counts. This sample includes further DNA sequences coding for the same CDR3. The rearrangement links TRBV29-1 to TRBJ2-2; 8 bases are a match to TRBD2. V gave up 2 bases and J gave up 7 bases; unmatched junction bases: 9. Germline-derived CDR1 and CDR2 are SQVTM and ANQGSEA. This CDR3 comprises 15 residues. CDR3 residues: CSVEWSGRGNGELFF. The DNA for the CDR3 is TGCAGCGTTGAATGGAGCGGGAGAGGGAACGGGGAGCTGTTTTTT.

At least ten counts were recorded for this clone. The V gene is TRBV12-3 or TRBV12-4, the J gene TRBJ1-2; D unclear. V was pared by 6 bases and J by 2 bases, with 7 bases between. The CDR3 has 12 amino acids. The CDR3 here is CASSQPNYGYTF. For the CDR3, the DNA is TGTGCCAGCAGCCAACCCAACTATGGCTACACCTTC.

This clone came up many times. The CDR3 DNA follows: TGCAGCGTCGTTGGGGCGGGAGGAGGGGAGACCCAGTACTTC. Protein sequence: CSVVGAGGGETQYF. V gene TRBV29-1 combines with J gene TRBJ2-5, with 8 bases aligning to TRBD2. CDR1 and CDR2 (germline): SQVTM, ANQGSEA. The CDR3 runs to 14 residues. V lost 6 bases, J lost 5 bases, and 11 bases stayed unmatched.

The CDR3 loop reads CASSQGDNNEQFF. The CDR3 DNA follows: TGTGCCAGCAGCCAAGGGGACAACAATGAGCAGTTCTTC. The chain links TRBV6-4 to TRBJ2-1; TRBD1 might be the D (6 bases). Germline CDR1 is MRHNA and CDR2 is SNTAGT. This CDR3 has 13 amino acids. Deletions cut 6 bases from V and 5 bases from J, with 11 bases between.

The V gene is TRBV2, the J gene TRBJ1-2; TRBD1 agrees at 8 bases. J gave up 6 bases and V 5 bases, and 8 bases lay outside the gene matches. CDR1 is SNHLY and CDR2 is FYNNEI in the germline V gene. The CDR3 is 14 residues long. The CDR3 DNA reads as TGTGCCAGCAGTTTAGGACAGGGCGCGGATGGCTACACCTTC. Its protein is CASSLGQGADGYTF.